This T cell receptor beta chain appears in the sequencing data of a study of blood T cell repertoires in COVID-19. Unmatched junction bases numbered 9, after V lost 4 bases and J lost 8 bases. The CDR3 length is 15 residues. Germline assignment: CDR1 SGHRS and CDR2 YFSETQ. Profiled with immunoSEQ multiplex PCR; TCRdb holds only in-frame clones, not every one. The repertoire holds 230,000 or so clones, with 84% as singletons. The TCR comes from a man under 40 with active or convalescent COVID-19. Sequences were obtained from peripheral blood. The rearrangement uses TRBV5-1 and TRBJ1-6, with TRBD1 matching 7 bases. CDR3 sequence: CASSEPGQPYSPLHF. The CDR3 region has the DNA TGCGCCAGCAGCGAGCCGGGACAGCCTTATTCACCCCTCCACTTT.